The text below deals with one TCR beta chain. With random hexamers, about 0.45 to 1 ug RNA was reverse transcribed. From the immunoSEQ multiplex PCR reads, TCRdb called clonotypes with MiXCR, one entry per CDR3 protein. The sample lists tens of thousands of distinct CDR3 sequences; 94% were seen once. The record originates from a study of CD8 T cells in Susac syndrome. The CDR3 length is 13 residues. V was shortened by 2 bases and J by 4 bases, with 5 bases between the two germline ends. Germline CDR1 and CDR2: MDHEN and SYDVKM. The clonotype originates from a human donor with Susac syndrome. This chain uses TRBV28 with TRBJ2-2; D unclear. The sample consisted of CD8+ T cells from PBMCs. As DNA, the CDR3 is TGTGCCAGCAGTTTAGGTCGCACCGGGGAGCTGTTTTTT. This translates into CASSLGRTGELFF.